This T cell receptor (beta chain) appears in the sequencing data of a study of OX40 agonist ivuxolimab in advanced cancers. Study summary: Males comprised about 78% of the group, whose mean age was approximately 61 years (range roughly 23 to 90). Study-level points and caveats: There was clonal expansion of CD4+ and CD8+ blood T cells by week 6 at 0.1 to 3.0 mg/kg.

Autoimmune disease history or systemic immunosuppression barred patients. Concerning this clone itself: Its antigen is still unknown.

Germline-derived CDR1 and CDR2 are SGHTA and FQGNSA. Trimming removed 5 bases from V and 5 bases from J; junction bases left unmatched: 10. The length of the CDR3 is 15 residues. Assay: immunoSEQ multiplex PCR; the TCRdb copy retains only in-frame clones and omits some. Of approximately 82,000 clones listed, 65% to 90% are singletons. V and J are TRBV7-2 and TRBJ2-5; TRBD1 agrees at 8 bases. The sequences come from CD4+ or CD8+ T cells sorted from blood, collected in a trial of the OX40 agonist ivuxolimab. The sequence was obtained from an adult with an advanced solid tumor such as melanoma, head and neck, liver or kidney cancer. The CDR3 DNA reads TGTGCCAGCAGCAGTGGTACAGGGGGGATGGAGACCCAGTACTTC. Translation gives CASSSGTGGMETQYF.